The 25 T cell receptor beta chains listed next were all sequenced from one sample in a study of graft-versus-host responses after intestinal transplantation. No antigen has been identified for these receptors. TCRdb's table, derived via immunoSEQ multiplex PCR, lists solely in-frame clones and lacks some. Of over 85,000 clones in the sample, about nine tenths were seen once. The material sequenced was unstimulated CD4+ T cells sorted from spleen or lymph node cells, taken before transplant. The receptors stem from a human donor who was the organ donor for an intestinal transplant.

The CDR3 region is CARSFYRGRADTEAFF. The CDR3 nucleotides are TGTGCCAGAAGCTTTTACAGGGGGCGAGCAGACACTGAAGCTTTCTTT. The chain is built from TRBV5-3 and TRBJ1-1; 9 nucleotides match TRBD1. TRBV5-3 has ORF status, its function being uncertain. The CDR3 is made up of 16 amino acids. After removal of 2 bases from V and 3 bases from J, the junction contained 8 bases not matched to a gene.

This clone was seen more than once but under ten times. The chain has TRBV28 and TRBJ2-7; 7 bases fit TRBD1. From germline, CDR1 is MDHEN and CDR2 SYDVKM. This CDR3 spans 14 amino acids. Trimming cost V 5 bases and J 0 bases; bases outside gene matches: 4. Here the CDR3 reads CASSMTGYSYEQYF. The DNA for the CDR3 is TGTGCCAGCAGTATGACAGGGTACTCCTACGAGCAGTACTTC.

V gene TRBV18 combines with J gene TRBJ1-1, with 10 bases fitting TRBD1. Germline-derived CDR1 and CDR2 are KGHSH and LQKENI. This CDR3 has 15 amino acids. With 2 bases clipped from V and 5 bases from J, the junction kept 5 bases outside the gene matches. DNA for the CDR3: TGTGCCAGCTCACCAACCGGGACAGGGGTTACTGAAGCTTTCTTT. It translates to CASSPTGTGVTEAFF.

The rearrangement joins TRBV6-1 to TRBJ1-2; 11 bases match TRBD1. This CDR3 is built from 15 residues. V was pared by 2 bases and J by 7 bases, with 6 bases of the junction left unmatched. In germline, CDR1 is MNHNS, CDR2 SASEGT. CDR3 DNA: TGTGCCAGCAGTGAAAACCCCGGGACAGGGGGTGGCTACACCTTC. It specifies CASSENPGTGGGYTF.

The J gene is TRBJ2-6, the V gene TRBV5-1; 8 bases agree with TRBD2. Germline V gives CDR1 SGHRS, CDR2 YFSETQ. This CDR3 has 16 residues. Trimming took 0 bases from V and 2 from J; bases not matched to a gene: 1. Written as DNA, the CDR3 is TGCGCCAGCAGCTTGGTTAGCGGGACTGGGGCCAACGTCCTGACTTTC. It is translated as CASSLVSGTGANVLTF.

The chain recombines TRBV27 with TRBJ2-5; D is possibly TRBD1 (6 bases). The CDR3 is 13 amino acids. Between the trimmed V and J ends, which lost 4 bases and 2 bases, there was a span of 8 bases. Per germline, CDR1 MNHEY and CDR2 SMNVEV (reference sequence). The CDR3: CASSSQGQETQYF. For the CDR3, the DNA is TGTGCCAGCAGTTCACAGGGTCAAGAGACCCAGTACTTC.

Only one count was recorded for this clone. The V gene is TRBV4-2, the J gene TRBJ2-2, with a possible D match to TRBD2 (5 bases). Germline CDR1 is LGHNA and CDR2 is YNFKEQ. V shed 1 base and J shed 1 base, with 10 bases lying between them. The CDR3 contains 16 residues. The CDR3 reads CASSQVRSGNTGELFF. Written as DNA, the CDR3 is TGTGCCAGCAGCCAAGTGAGAAGCGGGAACACCGGGGAGCTGTTTTTT.

This chain joins TRBV5-6 and TRBJ2-5, with 8 positions matching TRBD2. The CDR3 spans 14 residues. The V gene's germline CDR1 is SGHDT and CDR2 YYEEEE. Trimming cost V 5 bases and J 5 bases; bases outside gene matches: 8. This CDR3 is CASRTGLARETQYF. CDR3 coding DNA: TGTGCCAGCAGAACTGGACTAGCCCGGGAGACCCAGTACTTC.

The rearrangement joins TRBV6-6 to TRBJ1-5; D is uncertain. Per germline, CDR1 MNHNY and CDR2 SVGAGI (reference sequence). Trimming left V 2 bases short and J 6 bases short, with 14 bases between. The CDR3 contains 15 residues. As DNA, the CDR3 is TGTGCCAGCAGTTACCATGGCAGCGGGGTTCAGCCCCAGCATTTT. This gives the protein CASSYHGSGVQPQHF.

This chain uses TRBV28 with TRBJ2-5, with D possibly TRBD2 on 7 matching bases. This CDR3 has 14 amino acids. Trimming shortened V by 3 bases and J by 4 bases, and 12 bases separated the two germline ends. Germline assignment: CDR1 MDHEN and CDR2 SYDVKM. CDR3 nucleotides: TGTGCCAGCAGTTTCCCCGGGGGGCGAGAGACCCAGTACTTC. Its translation is CASSFPGGRETQYF.

The chain recombines TRBV4-2 with TRBJ2-7; D perhaps matches TRBD2 (5 bases). Germline V gene lookup returns CDR1 LGHNA and CDR2 YNFKEQ. This CDR3 is built from 16 residues. Trimming cost V 1 base and J 2 bases, with 15 bases left between them. CDR3 nucleotides: TGTGCCAGCAGCCAAGTGCTAGCCTCTGGCCCCTACGAGCAGTACTTC. It encodes CASSQVLASGPYEQYF.

The V gene is TRBV30, the J gene TRBJ2-7; TRBD1 matches 11 bases. Trimming took 6 bases from V and 0 from J; bases not matched to a gene: 1. The CDR3 contains 13 residues. The V gene's germline CDR1 is GTSNPN and CDR2 SVGIG (reference sequence). The CDR3 protein is CACGTGGSYEQYF. The CDR3 DNA reads TGTGCCTGCGGGACAGGGGGCTCCTACGAGCAGTACTTC.

The chain joins TRBV30 to TRBJ1-1, with no clear D. Germline V lookup: CDR1 GTSNPN, CDR2 SVGIG (reference sequence). This CDR3 region has 10 residues. V was pared by 5 bases and J by 4 bases, with 5 bases between. CDR3 protein: CAWSGTEAFF. The CDR3 coding sequence is TGTGCCTGGTCGGGCACTGAAGCTTTCTTT.

The gene calls are TRBV5-1 and TRBJ1-1; a weak D match, TRBD1 (6 bases). The CDR3 runs to 14 residues. V gave up 3 bases and J gave up 4 bases, with 13 bases separating them. Germline V gene lookup returns CDR1 SGHRS and CDR2 YFSETQ. The CDR3 reads CASSSRQVGTEAFF. In DNA form, the CDR3 reads TGCGCCAGCAGCTCCAGACAGGTCGGCACTGAAGCTTTCTTT.

This chain connects TRBV18 to TRBJ1-6, with 7 bases identical to TRBD1. This CDR3 is 16 amino acids long. CDR1 KGHSH and CDR2 LQKENI come from the germline V gene. With V trimmed by 2 bases and J by 6 bases, 7 bases remained unmatched. In DNA, the CDR3 is TGTGCCAGCTCACCAGTGGGGACAGCCAGTAATTCACCCCTCCACTTT. Translation gives CASSPVGTASNSPLHF.

The chain has TRBV6-1 and TRBJ2-5; D possibly corresponds to TRBD1 (6 bases). CDR3 length equals 13 residues. Germline V gene data show CDR1 as MNHNS and CDR2 as SASEGT. Between the trimmed V and J ends, which lost 6 bases and 2 bases, there was a span of 10 bases. CDR3 in amino acids: CASRSRGQETQYF. CDR3 nucleotides: TGTGCCAGCAGATCCAGGGGACAAGAGACCCAGTACTTC.

The chain couples TRBV5-6 to TRBJ1-1; 8 bases are a match to TRBD1. This CDR3 has 14 amino acids. Germline CDR1 is SGHDT and CDR2 is YYEEEE. The V gene end was trimmed by 5 bases and the J gene end by 5 bases; junction bases not matched to a gene: 8. The CDR3 DNA is TGTGCCAGCAGTCTGACAGGGGTACTGACTGAAGCTTTCTTT. It translates to CASSLTGVLTEAFF.

This sequence joins TRBV7-9 and TRBJ1-4; TRBD1 matches at 8 bases. Trimming cost V 5 bases and J 7 bases; bases outside gene matches: 12. This CDR3 spans 16 amino acids. Germline V CDR1 and CDR2: SEHNR, FQNEAQ (reference sequence). CDR3 bases: TGTGCCAGCAGCCCTTCAGGGGGCGGCCACACTGAAAAACTGTTTTTT. Its translation is CASSPSGGGHTEKLFF.

The V call is TRBV5-4, the J call TRBJ1-2, with no clear D. Germline assignment: CDR1 SGHNT and CDR2 YYREEE (reference sequence). Trimming cost V 4 bases and J 8 bases, with 21 bases left between them. CDR3 length: 15 residues. The CDR3: CASSPRSSGGGGYTF. The DNA for the CDR3 is TGTGCCAGCAGCCCCAGATCCTCAGGAGGCGGGGGCTACACCTTC.

CDR3 sequence (DNA): TGTGCCAGCAGCACCGACAGGTACAATGAGCAGTTCTTC. Amino acids: CASSTDRYNEQFF. The J gene is TRBJ2-1, the V gene TRBV9, with D maybe TRBD1 (6 bases). Germline CDR1 is SGDLS and CDR2 is YYNGEE. V dropped 4 bases and J dropped 4 bases, with 9 bases sitting between them. This CDR3 contains 13 residues.

The chain uses TRBV7-9 and TRBJ2-7; 7 bases agree with TRBD2. Germline CDR1 and CDR2: SEHNR and FQNEAQ (reference sequence). CDR3 size: 17 residues. Losses at the gene ends were 5 bases for V and 2 bases for J; bases not matched to a gene: 15. The CDR3 sequence is CASSDNLRGGTPYEQYF. The DNA of the CDR3 is TGTGCCAGCAGCGATAACCTCCGGGGAGGGACCCCCTACGAGCAGTACTTC. The full variable domain, in which reference TRBV7-9 and TRBJ2-7 provide the parts outside the CDR3, is DTGVSQNPRHKITKRGQNVTFRCDPISEHNRLYWYRQTLGQGPEFLTYFQNEAQLEKSRLLSDRFSAERPKGSFSTLEIQRTEQGDSAMYLCASSDNLRGGTPYEQYFGPGTRLTVT.

The chain combines TRBV4-1 with TRBJ2-5, with 12 bases lining up with TRBD2. The CDR3 has 17 amino acids. The V and J ends lost 0 bases and 3 bases, in that order; junction bases with no gene match: 5. Germline V gene sequence: CDR1 MGHRA, CDR2 YSYEKL. CDR3 sequence reads: CASSQDRLAGGKETQYF. CDR3 coding DNA: TGCGCCAGCAGCCAAGACCGGCTAGCGGGGGGGAAAGAGACCCAGTACTTC.

CDR3 sequence: CAANGGSQPQHF. For the CDR3, the DNA is TGTGCCGCCAACGGGGGGAGTCAGCCCCAGCATTTT. The chain links TRBV28 to TRBJ1-5; the D gene is possibly TRBD1 (5 bases). Trimming stripped 11 bases from V and 6 bases from J, with 14 bases between. Germline V gene data show CDR1 as MDHEN and CDR2 as SYDVKM. This CDR3 is 12 amino acids long.

The CDR3 DNA follows: TGTGCCAGCAGTGAAGTGGCGGGGTCTGGTACCCTAGCCAAAAACATTCAGTACTTC. This codes for CASSEVAGSGTLAKNIQYF. V is TRBV6-1 and J is TRBJ2-4; D possibly corresponds to TRBD2 (6 bases). This CDR3 comprises 19 residues. Per the germline V gene, CDR1 is MNHNS and CDR2 is SASEGT. The germline V and J ends were trimmed by 1 base and 0 bases, with 19 bases remaining between them.

The V gene is TRBV5-3, the J gene TRBJ1-5, with 10 bases fitting TRBD1. TRBV5-3 is an ORF; its function is uncertain. Trimming cost V 4 bases and J 6 bases; bases outside gene matches: 1. The CDR3 runs 13 residues. CDR3 region: CARSGTGVQPQHF. CDR3 bases: TGTGCCAGAAGCGGGACAGGGGTTCAGCCCCAGCATTTT.